This is a list of T cell receptor beta chains from one sample in a study of siplizumab effects on memory and regulatory T cells. Produced via immunoSEQ multiplex PCR; TCRdb's table is partial and in-frame only. This sample has some 100,000 clones; around 95% occur once, and the top ten carry around 0.15%. Material: non-Treg CD4+ T cells sorted from blood. These receptors all come from a human donor in good health. Each CDR3 is given with its conserved first and last residue. Each record gives: V gene, D gene, J gene, clone size, CDR3 DNA, CDR3 protein. D genes are given only for firm matches. Expanded clones are given a class, and other clones once, few, many or no size at all.

v_call: TRBV7-2
d_call: TRBD1
j_call: TRBJ1-1
clone_size: .
cdr3_nt: TGTGCCAGCAGCTTGGAGACAGGGACTGAAGCTTTCTTT
cdr3_aa: CASSLETGTEAFF

v_call: TRBV6-5
d_call: .
j_call: TRBJ1-1
clone_size: .
cdr3_nt: TGTGCCAGCAGAGGCTGGGCCATGAACACTGAAGCTTTCTTT
cdr3_aa: CASRGWAMNTEAFF

v_call: TRBV5-1
d_call: TRBD1
j_call: TRBJ2-7
clone_size: .
cdr3_nt: TGCGCCAGCAGCTTGAGGACAGGGGTCGATTTTTTCTACGAGCAGTACTTC
cdr3_aa: CASSLRTGVDFFYEQYF

v_call: TRBV2
d_call: .
j_call: TRBJ1-1
clone_size: .
cdr3_nt: TGTGCCACCAGGGGCACTGAAGCTTTCTTT
cdr3_aa: CATRGTEAFF

v_call: TRBV30
d_call: .
j_call: TRBJ1-2
clone_size: .
cdr3_nt: TGTGCCTGGAGTGTAGATATCTGGGCGGTGCAGGGGAACTATGGCTACACCTTC
cdr3_aa: CAWSVDIWAVQGNYGYTF

v_call: TRBV20-1
d_call: .
j_call: TRBJ1-2
clone_size: .
cdr3_nt: TGCAGTGCCTCGAGCTACACCTTC
cdr3_aa: CSASSYTF

v_call: TRBV11-2
d_call: .
j_call: TRBJ2-5
clone_size: few
cdr3_nt: TGTGCCAGCAGCCCCTATTACGGGGTGAAGACCCAGTACTTC
cdr3_aa: CASSPYYGVKTQYF

v_call: TRBV5-4
d_call: TRBD1
j_call: TRBJ1-4
clone_size: .
cdr3_nt: TGTGCCAGCAGCTCAGCCGGGACAGGGAATGAAAAACTGTTTTTT
cdr3_aa: CASSSAGTGNEKLFF

v_call: TRBV30
d_call: .
j_call: TRBJ1-3
clone_size: .
cdr3_nt: TGTGCCTTTGATACCTCTGGAAACACCATATATTTT
cdr3_aa: CAFDTSGNTIYF

v_call: TRBV5-1
d_call: TRBD1
j_call: TRBJ1-5
clone_size: .
cdr3_nt: TGCGCCAGCAGCTTGGAGGGGACAGTCAATCAGCCCCAGCATTTT
cdr3_aa: CASSLEGTVNQPQHF

v_call: TRBV7-2
d_call: TRBD1
j_call: TRBJ2-7
clone_size: .
cdr3_nt: TGTGCCAGCAGCTGGGACAGGTTCTCCTACGAGCAGTACTTC
cdr3_aa: CASSWDRFSYEQYF

v_call: TRBV19
d_call: TRBD1
j_call: TRBJ2-3
clone_size: .
cdr3_nt: TGTGCCAGTAGTATCGGACAGGCCGCAGATACGCAGTATTTT
cdr3_aa: CASSIGQAADTQYF

v_call: TRBV5-1
d_call: .
j_call: TRBJ2-1
clone_size: .
cdr3_nt: TGCGCCAGCAGCACGGCGTCGGGTGGCTCTTCCTACAATGAGCAGTTCTTC
cdr3_aa: CASSTASGGSSYNEQFF

v_call: TRBV9
d_call: .
j_call: TRBJ2-5
clone_size: once
cdr3_nt: TGTGCCAGCAGCGTAGGACAGCTGTGGGAGACCCAGTACTTC
cdr3_aa: CASSVGQLWETQYF

v_call: TRBV9
d_call: .
j_call: TRBJ2-2
clone_size: .
cdr3_nt: TGTGCCAGCAGCGCCCAGTATCTTACCGGGGAGCTGTTTTTT
cdr3_aa: CASSAQYLTGELFF

v_call: TRBV6-6
d_call: .
j_call: TRBJ1-1
clone_size: .
cdr3_nt: TGTGCCAGCAGTTACCAGGACACTGAAGCTTTCTTT
cdr3_aa: CASSYQDTEAFF

v_call: TRBV28
d_call: .
j_call: TRBJ1-1
clone_size: once
cdr3_nt: TGTGCCAGCAGTTTATCGCAGGGGACCACTGAAGCTTTCTTT
cdr3_aa: CASSLSQGTTEAFF

v_call: TRBV11-2
d_call: .
j_call: TRBJ1-1
clone_size: .
cdr3_nt: TGTGCCAGCACCCCCCGGGGGTCCCTCATGAACACTGAAGCTTTCTTT
cdr3_aa: CASTPRGSLMNTEAFF

v_call: TRBV6-6
d_call: .
j_call: TRBJ1-5
clone_size: .
cdr3_nt: TGTGCCAGCAGTTACTCCCGGGACAATTATCAGCCCCAGCATTTT
cdr3_aa: CASSYSRDNYQPQHF

v_call: TRBV7-9
d_call: TRBD1
j_call: TRBJ2-2
clone_size: .
cdr3_nt: TGTGCCAGCAGCCGACAGGGGACCGGGGAGCTGTTTTTT
cdr3_aa: CASSRQGTGELFF

v_call: TRBV4-1
d_call: .
j_call: TRBJ2-7
clone_size: .
cdr3_nt: TGCGCCAGCAGCCAAGAGGGCAGGGACTACGAGCAGTACTTC
cdr3_aa: CASSQEGRDYEQYF

v_call: TRBV5-1
d_call: .
j_call: TRBJ2-7
clone_size: .
cdr3_nt: TGCGCCAGCAGCTGGACAGAGTCTACCTCCTACGAGCAGTACTTC
cdr3_aa: CASSWTESTSYEQYF

v_call: TRBV6-1
d_call: TRBD1
j_call: TRBJ2-1
clone_size: .
cdr3_nt: TGTGCCAGCATAAGGACAGGGTCCTACAATGAGCAGTTCTTC
cdr3_aa: CASIRTGSYNEQFF

v_call: TRBV18
d_call: .
j_call: TRBJ1-5
clone_size: once
cdr3_nt: TGTGCCAGCTCACCCGGGTTAGGTAGCAATCAGCCCCAGCATTTT
cdr3_aa: CASSPGLGSNQPQHF

v_call: TRBV7-2
d_call: .
j_call: TRBJ1-3
clone_size: .
cdr3_nt: TGTGCCAGCAGCGTAAACATCGGGGCGATCTCTGGAAACACCATATATTTT
cdr3_aa: CASSVNIGAISGNTIYF

v_call: TRBV28
d_call: .
j_call: TRBJ1-1
clone_size: .
cdr3_nt: TGTGCCAGCAGTTTACTTACGGCGAACACTGAAGCTTTCTTT
cdr3_aa: CASSLLTANTEAFF

v_call: TRBV11-3
d_call: .
j_call: TRBJ1-4
clone_size: .
cdr3_nt: TGTGCCAGCAGCCAAGACAGTCTGGGTGAAAAACTGTTTTTT
cdr3_aa: CASSQDSLGEKLFF

v_call: TRBV5-4
d_call: TRBD1
j_call: TRBJ2-5
clone_size: once
cdr3_nt: TGTGCCAGCAGCGACATGACAGGGCGAGAGACCCAGTACTTC
cdr3_aa: CASSDMTGRETQYF

v_call: TRBV9
d_call: .
j_call: TRBJ2-3
clone_size: .
cdr3_nt: TGTGCCAGCAGCGTGGCGCTGCCTGGCACAGATACGCAGTATTTT
cdr3_aa: CASSVALPGTDTQYF

v_call: TRBV4-2
d_call: .
j_call: TRBJ2-5
clone_size: .
cdr3_nt: TGTGCCAGCAGCAAAGACACCGAGCTCCAGTACTTC
cdr3_aa: CASSKDTELQYF

v_call: TRBV6-5
d_call: .
j_call: TRBJ1-1
clone_size: .
cdr3_nt: TGTGCCAGCAGTTACTCGATACTGAACACTGAAGCTTTCTTT
cdr3_aa: CASSYSILNTEAFF

v_call: TRBV7-3
d_call: .
j_call: TRBJ2-5
clone_size: .
cdr3_nt: TGTGCCAGCAACCCTAAGGAAGAGACCCAGTACTTC
cdr3_aa: CASNPKEETQYF

v_call: TRBV7-9
d_call: .
j_call: TRBJ1-2
clone_size: once
cdr3_nt: TGTGCCAGCAGCTTACAGGGTAGGGGCTACACCTTC
cdr3_aa: CASSLQGRGYTF

v_call: TRBV28
d_call: .
j_call: TRBJ2-7
clone_size: .
cdr3_nt: TGTGCCAGCAGTTTACAGGGGTCAGGATCCTACGAGCAGTACTTC
cdr3_aa: CASSLQGSGSYEQYF

v_call: TRBV19
d_call: TRBD2
j_call: TRBJ2-1
clone_size: .
cdr3_nt: TGTGCCAGTAGGGGACTAGCGGGGGGTACCTACAATGAGCAGTTCTTC
cdr3_aa: CASRGLAGGTYNEQFF

v_call: TRBV4-3
d_call: .
j_call: TRBJ1-4
clone_size: .
cdr3_nt: TGCGCCAGCAGCCAAGAGCAGGGGCGTAATGAAAAACTGTTTTTT
cdr3_aa: CASSQEQGRNEKLFF

v_call: TRBV6-5
d_call: .
j_call: TRBJ2-1
clone_size: .
cdr3_nt: TGTGCCAGCAGGGGGACCACCCGCAGCCATGAGCAGTTCTTC
cdr3_aa: CASRGTTRSHEQFF

v_call: TRBV19
d_call: TRBD1
j_call: TRBJ1-5
clone_size: few
cdr3_nt: TGTGCCAGTAGCTATAACAGGGGCTTCTATCAGCCCCAGCATTTT
cdr3_aa: CASSYNRGFYQPQHF

v_call: TRBV7-6
d_call: .
j_call: TRBJ2-1
clone_size: .
cdr3_nt: TGTGCCAGCAGCTTAGCCCTAGCCAATGAGCAGTTCTTC
cdr3_aa: CASSLALANEQFF

v_call: TRBV15
d_call: .
j_call: TRBJ1-1
clone_size: .
cdr3_nt: TGTGCCACCAGCAGACCCCGGTCTGAAGCTTTCTTT
cdr3_aa: CATSRPRSEAFF

v_call: TRBV29-1
d_call: .
j_call: TRBJ1-2
clone_size: .
cdr3_nt: TGCAGCGTTGATGGGGGAGGTGGCTACACCTTC
cdr3_aa: CSVDGGGGYTF

v_call: TRBV5-1
d_call: TRBD2
j_call: TRBJ2-5
clone_size: .
cdr3_nt: TGCGCCAGCAGGGCATCGGGGGGGTCGCAAGAGACCCAGTACTTC
cdr3_aa: CASRASGGSQETQYF

v_call: TRBV6-5
d_call: TRBD1
j_call: TRBJ1-5
clone_size: .
cdr3_nt: TGTGCCAGCAGTCGGACAGGGGATCAGCCCCAGCATTTT
cdr3_aa: CASSRTGDQPQHF

v_call: TRBV28
d_call: TRBD1
j_call: TRBJ2-1
clone_size: .
cdr3_nt: TGTGCCAGCAGTCCATGGACAGGGGGGAACAATGAGCAGTTCTTC
cdr3_aa: CASSPWTGGNNEQFF

v_call: TRBV4-3
d_call: .
j_call: TRBJ2-3
clone_size: .
cdr3_nt: TGCGCCAGCAGCCAAGATACGAGGGATACGCAGTATTTT
cdr3_aa: CASSQDTRDTQYF

v_call: TRBV5-3
d_call: TRBD1
j_call: TRBJ2-7
clone_size: .
cdr3_nt: TGTGCCAGAAGCCGCCGGGACAGGCGATCCTACGAGCAGTACTTC
cdr3_aa: CARSRRDRRSYEQYF

v_call: TRBV7-2
d_call: TRBD1
j_call: TRBJ2-7
clone_size: .
cdr3_nt: TGTGCCAGCAGCTTCAACAGGGGGTACTACGAGCAGTACTTC
cdr3_aa: CASSFNRGYYEQYF

v_call: TRBV7-2
d_call: .
j_call: TRBJ2-3
clone_size: .
cdr3_nt: TGTGCCAGCAGCTTAGCGACATCCGGGGGGCGTAGAACAGATACGCAGTATTTT
cdr3_aa: CASSLATSGGRRTDTQYF

v_call: TRBV5-1
d_call: TRBD2
j_call: TRBJ2-2
clone_size: .
cdr3_nt: TGCGCCAGCAGCTTTACTAGCGGGGGGATAACCGGGGAGCTGTTTTTT
cdr3_aa: CASSFTSGGITGELFF

v_call: TRBV7-3
d_call: .
j_call: TRBJ1-1
clone_size: .
cdr3_nt: TGTGCCAGCAGCCCGGGACATCAGAACACTGAAGCTTTCTTT
cdr3_aa: CASSPGHQNTEAFF